This TCR beta chain was captured in a study of Graves' ophthalmopathy and Graves' hyperthyroidism (dated by TCRdb to between 2017 and 2018). A note on the overall study: Peripheral blood samples were taken at the time of initial diagnosis, before any treatment was given. The study used signatures of the TCR beta repertoire to tell Graves' ophthalmopathy apart from Graves' hyperthyroidism and to predict which patients would progress to ophthalmopathy. In total, approximately 140 blood samples were TCR-sequenced: 40 to 45 ophthalmopathy, roughly 80 hyperthyroidism and approximately 17 hyperthyroidism-to-ophthalmopathy patients. To explore V-J signatures that separate ophthalmopathy from hyperthyroidism, a discovery set of about a hundred patients was enrolled, consisting of 40 to 45 with ophthalmopathy and around 57 with stable hyperthyroidism. An independent validation cohort comprised 18 hyperthyroidism patients and roughly 15 patients who later progressed from hyperthyroidism to ophthalmopathy. In several hyperthyroidism patients, the T-cell repertoire of thyroid tissue was compared with the T-cell repertoire of blood. Once sampling was done, hyperthyroidism patients were given methimazole at a starting dose of 30 mg daily, while ophthalmopathy patients were given high-dose intravenous methylprednisolone.

For repertoire sequencing, the TCR beta CDR3 regions were amplified from RNA transcripts. The first round of RT-PCR was done with HTBI primers and the Qiagen OneStep RT-PCR kit, and was followed by a second round of multiplex PCR, then size selection and purification. Libraries were sequenced on an Illumina HiSeq2000 using paired-end 100 bp reads. As for the original processing: SOAPnuke was used to process the reads, removing any read that contained adapters or uncalled bases, had a mean Phred below 15, or lacked an exact match to the constant primer or identifier. High-quality paired reads were merged with COPE v1.2.5. Each unique nucleotide sequence was treated as a clonotype, and MiTCR v1.1 was used to align the clonotypes to the IMGT TRB V, D and J references. Only V-J combinations with frequency above 0.0001 were analysed, covering approximately 99% of repertoires. For each V-J combination, a TCR clonal expansion and chaos score was defined as the ratio of F50 clonal expansion to chaos observed in the TCRdist matrix. Welch's t-statistics and random forest were used to narrow the features down to 10 to 15 V-J combinations, which were then fed into a naive Bayes classifier. The Morisita-Horn index was used to measure how similar the thyroid and blood repertoires were. The public reads were run again by TCRdb, first through fastp at Q25 and then through MiXCR, and only productive beta chains were kept. Rows with a matching CDR3 protein are joined into one entry that keeps the most common DNA and genes. TCRdb, not the original authors, processed these V and J calls. The sample table holds about 370,000 distinct CDR3 sequences, of which 15% to 20% were seen once. The top ten constitute approximately 2.4% of the sample.

V loses 4 bases at its end and J loses 0 bases; junction bases beyond the gene matches: 12. Measured from the cysteine to the phenylalanine, the CDR3 is 19 residues long. Kept here is only the CDR3 DNA, which spans 57 bases and is read in frame from base 1. From a lookup of the germline V gene (reference sequence), CDR1 and CDR2 are LNHDA and SQIVND. The investigation overall reported the following: Ophthalmopathy was separated from stable hyperthyroidism by the 13-signature model with just under 90% sensitivity and 81.08% specificity in cross-validation and with 80%/75% in the test set. No statistical method was used to predetermine the sample size, and group allocation was not hidden from the investigators. Most expanded thyroid clonotypes with a frequency above 0.001 also appeared in blood, which suggests that blood repertoires may reflect the immune response in the thyroid. In validation, the model predicted ophthalmopathy progression with about 71% sensitivity and 72.22% specificity; approximately 12 predicted patients were CT-confirmed with GO in a median of approximately six months.

A patient counted as having stable hyperthyroidism if there was no progression to ophthalmopathy within 18 months of follow-up. Hyperthyroidism patients were newly diagnosed, were aged 18 to 65 years, and had a disease duration under 2 months. Patients with other autoimmune diseases, uncontrolled infections, pregnancy or lactation were excluded from the study. Clinical symptoms, serum thyroxine, TRAb, thyroid ultrasound and orbital computed tomography formed the basis of the diagnosis. Using Ficoll-Paque density gradient centrifugation, PBMCs were isolated from 9.5 to 10 ml of fresh peripheral blood. Total RNA was extracted with Trizol reagent and quality-checked on an Agilent 2100 Bioanalyzer. This clonotype was observed at least ten times. It lacks a known antigen. Nothing much larger sits one base from this clone, and base qualities are not available.

The rearrangement joined TRBV19 to TRBJ2-6, with 7 central nucleotides matching TRBD2. What was sequenced was peripheral blood. The receptor's source is an adult woman with stable Graves' hyperthyroidism. The CDR3 is CASSKGLPTWGSGANVLTF. The DNA is TGTGCCAGTAGTAAGGGACTACCAACTTGGGGCTCTGGGGCCAACGTCCTGACTTTC.